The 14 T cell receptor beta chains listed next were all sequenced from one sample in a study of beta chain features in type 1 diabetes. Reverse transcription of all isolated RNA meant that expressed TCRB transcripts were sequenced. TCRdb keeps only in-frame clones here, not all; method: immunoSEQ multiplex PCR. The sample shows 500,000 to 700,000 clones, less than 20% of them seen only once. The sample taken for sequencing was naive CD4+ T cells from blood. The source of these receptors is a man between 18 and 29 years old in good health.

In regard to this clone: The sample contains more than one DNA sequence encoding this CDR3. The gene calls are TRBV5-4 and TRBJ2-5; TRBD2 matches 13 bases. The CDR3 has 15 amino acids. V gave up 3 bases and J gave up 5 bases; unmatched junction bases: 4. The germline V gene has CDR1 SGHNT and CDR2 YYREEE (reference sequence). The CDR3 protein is CASSSGTSGKETQYF. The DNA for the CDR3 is TGTGCCAGCAGCTCCGGGACTAGCGGGAAGGAGACCCAGTACTTC.

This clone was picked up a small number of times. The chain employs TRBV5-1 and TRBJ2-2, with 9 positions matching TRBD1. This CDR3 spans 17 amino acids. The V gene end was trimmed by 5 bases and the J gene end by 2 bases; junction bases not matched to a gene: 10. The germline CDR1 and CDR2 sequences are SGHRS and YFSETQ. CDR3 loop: CASRQASTGGNTGELFF. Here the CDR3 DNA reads TGCGCCAGCAGACAGGCCTCGACAGGGGGTAACACCGGGGAGCTGTTTTTT.

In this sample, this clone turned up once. The CDR3 spells CASSIGQRTSYEQYF. The CDR3 coding sequence is TGTGCCAGTAGTATAGGTCAGCGGACCTCCTACGAGCAGTACTTC. J is TRBJ2-7 and V is TRBV19, with D possibly TRBD2 on 5 matching bases. The CDR3 extends over 15 amino acids. The germline gives CDR1 LNHDA, CDR2 SQIVND (reference sequence). Trimming left V 1 base short and J 0 bases short, with 10 bases between.

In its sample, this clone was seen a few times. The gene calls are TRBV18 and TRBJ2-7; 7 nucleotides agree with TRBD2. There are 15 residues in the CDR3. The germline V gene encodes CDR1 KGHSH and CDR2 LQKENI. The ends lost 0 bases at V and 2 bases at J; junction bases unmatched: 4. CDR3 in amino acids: CASSPPTGTTYEQYF. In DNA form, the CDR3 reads TGTGCCAGCTCACCACCAACCGGGACTACCTACGAGCAGTACTTC.

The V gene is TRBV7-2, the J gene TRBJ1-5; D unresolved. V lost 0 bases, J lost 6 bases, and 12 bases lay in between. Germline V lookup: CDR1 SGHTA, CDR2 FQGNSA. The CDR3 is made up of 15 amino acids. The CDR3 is CASSLAPGLGQPQHF. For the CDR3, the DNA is TGTGCCAGCAGCTTAGCGCCGGGGTTAGGTCAGCCCCAGCATTTT.

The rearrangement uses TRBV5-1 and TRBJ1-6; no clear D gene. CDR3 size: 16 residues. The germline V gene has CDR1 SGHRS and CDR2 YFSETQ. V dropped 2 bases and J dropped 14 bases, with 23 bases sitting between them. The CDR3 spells CASSFSGMTTAGALHF. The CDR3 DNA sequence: TGCGCCAGCAGCTTTTCCGGCATGACCACGGCCGGAGCCCTCCACTTT.

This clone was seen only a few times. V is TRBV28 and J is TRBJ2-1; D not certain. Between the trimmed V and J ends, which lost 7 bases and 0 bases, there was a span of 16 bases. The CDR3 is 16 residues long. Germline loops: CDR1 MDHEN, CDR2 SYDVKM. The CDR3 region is CASTLLKGRSYNEQFF. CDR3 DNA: TGTGCCAGCACCCTTCTGAAGGGCCGCTCCTACAATGAGCAGTTCTTC.

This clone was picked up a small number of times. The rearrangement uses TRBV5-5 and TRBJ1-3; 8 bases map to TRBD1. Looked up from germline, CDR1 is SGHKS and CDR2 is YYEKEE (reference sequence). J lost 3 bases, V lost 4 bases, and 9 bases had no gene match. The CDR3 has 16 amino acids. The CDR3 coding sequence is TGTGCCAGCAGCGGGGCCGGACAGGGTCGTGGAAACACCATATATTTT. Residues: CASSGAGQGRGNTIYF.

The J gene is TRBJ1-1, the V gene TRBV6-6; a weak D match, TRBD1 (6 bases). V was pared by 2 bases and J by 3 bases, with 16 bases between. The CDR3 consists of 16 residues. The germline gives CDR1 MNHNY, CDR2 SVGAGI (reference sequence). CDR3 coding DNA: TGTGCCAGCAGTTACGAACAGGGTAGAGGGGACACTGAAGCTTTCTTT. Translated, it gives CASSYEQGRGDTEAFF.

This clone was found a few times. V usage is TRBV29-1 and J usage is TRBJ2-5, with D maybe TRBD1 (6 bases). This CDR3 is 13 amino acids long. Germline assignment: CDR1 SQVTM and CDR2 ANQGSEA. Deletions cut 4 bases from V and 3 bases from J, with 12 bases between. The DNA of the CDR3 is TGCAGCGTTGCCACAGGGTCCAAAGAGACCCAGTACTTC. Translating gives CSVATGSKETQYF.

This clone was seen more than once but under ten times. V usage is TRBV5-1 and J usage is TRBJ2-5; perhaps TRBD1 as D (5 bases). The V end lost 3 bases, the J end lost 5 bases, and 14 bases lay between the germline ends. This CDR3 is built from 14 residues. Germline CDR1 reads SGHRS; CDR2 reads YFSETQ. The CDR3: CASSSRQPAETQYF. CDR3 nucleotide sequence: TGCGCCAGCAGCTCTAGACAGCCAGCCGAGACCCAGTACTTC.

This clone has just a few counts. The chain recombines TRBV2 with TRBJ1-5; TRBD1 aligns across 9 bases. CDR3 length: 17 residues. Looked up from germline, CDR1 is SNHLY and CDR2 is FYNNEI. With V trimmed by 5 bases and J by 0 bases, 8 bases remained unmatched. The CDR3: CASSRDRATYSNQPQHF. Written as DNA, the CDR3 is TGTGCCAGCAGTCGGGACAGGGCAACTTATAGCAATCAGCCCCAGCATTTT.

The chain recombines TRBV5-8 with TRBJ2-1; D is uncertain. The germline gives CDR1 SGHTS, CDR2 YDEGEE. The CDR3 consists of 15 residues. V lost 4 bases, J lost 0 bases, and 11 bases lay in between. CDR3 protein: CASSRERYSYNEQFF. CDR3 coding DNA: TGTGCCAGCAGCAGAGAGCGTTACTCCTACAATGAGCAGTTCTTC.

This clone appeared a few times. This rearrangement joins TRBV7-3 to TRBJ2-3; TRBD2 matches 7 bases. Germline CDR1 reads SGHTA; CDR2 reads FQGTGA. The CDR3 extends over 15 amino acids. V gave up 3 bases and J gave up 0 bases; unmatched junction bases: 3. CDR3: CASSFRGESTDTQYF. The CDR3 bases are TGTGCCAGCAGCTTCCGGGGGGAGAGCACAGATACGCAGTATTTT.